Below, 30 T cell receptor beta chains from the same sample are listed, as sequenced in a study of shared clonotypes between healthy human individuals. Method: immunoSEQ multiplex PCR; TCRdb's copy keeps in-frame clones and lacks some. In the table there are about 2.4 million clones, 93% of which are singletons. The sequencing sample was made of naive CD4+ T cells from PBMCs. As to subset: CD45RA+ positively selected. The receptors here all came from a man aged 18 to 29 in good health. Some clones in this sample may be carry-over from other donors' samples.

The V gene is TRBV11-2, the J gene TRBJ2-1; D call uncertain. Looked up from germline, CDR1 is SGHAT and CDR2 is FQNNGV. This CDR3 spans 14 amino acids. The V end was cut by 5 bases, the J end by 5 bases, with 13 bases between. The DNA of the CDR3 is TGTGCCAGCAGCCCCGGACCTCGAGACAATGAGCAGTTCTTC. Translated, it gives CASSPGPRDNEQFF.

V usage is TRBV7-3 and J usage is TRBJ1-2; TRBD1 agrees at 11 bases. The CDR3 has 15 residues. Germline CDR1 SGHTA, CDR2 FQGTGA. With 3 bases clipped from V and 5 bases from J, the junction kept 5 bases outside the gene matches. The CDR3 loop is CASSFGQGAAYGYTF. The DNA of the CDR3 is TGTGCCAGCAGCTTCGGACAGGGGGCCGCATATGGCTACACCTTC.

The chain recombines TRBV4-2 with TRBJ2-3, with 14 bases that match TRBD2. In germline, CDR1 is LGHNA, CDR2 YNFKEQ. The V and J ends lost 5 bases and 5 bases, in that order; junction bases with no gene match: 9. This CDR3 is built from 17 residues. CDR3 sequence reads: CASSTRLAGGRGDTQYF. CDR3 coding DNA: TGTGCCAGCAGCACGCGACTAGCGGGAGGGCGGGGAGATACGCAGTATTTT.

CDR3 sequence (DNA): TGTGCCAGCAGTCCCCCAGGAGCAGATACGCAGTATTTT. Amino acid sequence: CASSPPGADTQYF. The chain employs TRBV6-6 and TRBJ2-3; D unresolved. Trimming removed 5 bases at V and 4 bases at J, with 10 bases between. Per germline, CDR1 MNHNY and CDR2 SVGAGI (reference sequence). The CDR3 has 13 amino acids.

This sequence joins TRBV25-1 and TRBJ2-3; no firm D call. This CDR3 comprises 12 residues. Trimming shortened V by 3 bases and J by 6 bases, and 7 bases separated the two germline ends. Germline lookup yields CDR1 MGHDK and CDR2 SYGVNS. This chain's CDR3 is CASSDPVDTQYF. DNA of the CDR3: TGTGCCAGCAGTGATCCCGTGGATACGCAGTATTTT.

Worth noting for this clone: An end of the junction does not agree with germline; a read error may underlie this. The rearrangement uses TRBV5-6 and TRBJ2-7; perhaps TRBD1 as D (6 bases). The CDR3 contains 14 residues. The germline CDR1 and CDR2 sequences are SGHDT and YYEEEE. CDR3 coding DNA: TGTACCAGCAGCTTACTGGACAGCTCCTACGAGCAGTACTTC. Residues: CTSSLLDSSYEQYF.

The V and J genes are TRBV28 and TRBJ2-2, with 11 bases that match TRBD2. Germline assignment: CDR1 MDHEN and CDR2 SYDVKM. This CDR3 is 17 amino acids long. With 4 bases clipped from V and 1 base from J, the junction kept 5 bases outside the gene matches. This chain's CDR3 is CASSSQGLAGNTGELFF. The CDR3 DNA reads as TGTGCCAGCAGTTCCCAAGGACTAGCGGGGAACACCGGGGAGCTGTTTTTT.

The chain links TRBV11-3 to TRBJ2-1; 7 nucleotides agree with TRBD2. V lost 5 bases, J lost 8 bases, and 9 bases stayed unmatched. Looked up from germline, CDR1 is SGHNT and CDR2 is YENEEA. CDR3 length: 14 amino acids. CDR3 sequence: CASSLSGLGDEQFF. The CDR3 region has the DNA TGTGCCAGCAGCCTTAGCGGGCTGGGGGATGAGCAGTTCTTC. The full variable domain, its missing parts supplied by reference TRBV11-3 and TRBJ2-1, is EAGVVQSPRYKIIEKKQPVAFWCNPISGHNTLYWYLQNLGQGPELLIRYENEEAVDDSQLPKDRFSAERLKGVDSTLKIQPAELGDSAVYLCASSLSGLGDEQFFGPGTRLTVL.

This rearrangement joins TRBV14 to TRBJ2-7; tentative D call: TRBD2 (6 bases). Germline V lookup: CDR1 SGHDN, CDR2 FVKESK. Trimming shortened V by 1 base and J by 2 bases, and 12 bases separated the two germline ends. This CDR3 comprises 15 residues. CDR3 nucleotide sequence: TGTGCCAGCAGCCAAGGTCGGGGGATTACCTACGAGCAGTACTTC. It codes for CASSQGRGITYEQYF. The full variable domain, completed using reference TRBV14 and TRBJ2-7, is EAGVTQFPSHSVIEKGQTVTLRCDPISGHDNLYWYRRVMGKEIKFLLHFVKESKQDESGMPNNRFLAERTGGTYSTLKVQPAELEDSGVYFCASSQGRGITYEQYFGPGTRLTVT.

The CDR3 region is CASSGPTLRELFF. In DNA form, the CDR3 reads TGTGCCAGCAGTGGTCCTACCTTAAGGGAGCTGTTTTTT. The chain combines TRBV2 with TRBJ2-2; D unclear. The CDR3 sequence is 13 residues long. Germline V gene lookup returns CDR1 SNHLY and CDR2 FYNNEI. Between the trimmed V and J ends, which lost 4 bases and 9 bases, there was a span of 12 bases.

V is TRBV9 and J is TRBJ2-7, with TRBD2 as a possible D gene (5 bases). CDR3 length: 14 amino acids. In germline, CDR1 is SGDLS, CDR2 YYNGEE. V gave up 0 bases and J gave up 3 bases, with 10 bases separating them. The CDR3 loop is CASSVAGENYEQYF. The CDR3 nucleotides are TGTGCCAGCAGCGTAGCCGGGGAAAACTACGAGCAGTACTTC.

This clone showed up just once. Other DNA variants within this sample encode the same CDR3. The gene calls are TRBV5-1 and TRBJ2-7; the D gene is possibly TRBD1 (6 bases). The CDR3 is made up of 13 amino acids. Germline CDR1 is SGHRS and CDR2 is YFSETQ. Trimming left V 4 bases short and J 3 bases short, with 11 bases between. Here the CDR3 DNA reads TGCGCCAGCAGCCTAGGACAGCTCTACGAGCAGTACTTC. Translated, it gives CASSLGQLYEQYF.

This clone was recorded once. The V call is TRBV5-1, the J call TRBJ2-3, with D maybe TRBD1 (5 bases). The germline gives CDR1 SGHRS, CDR2 YFSETQ. V lost 4 bases and J 1 base, leaving 16 bases between the germline ends. This CDR3 spans 16 amino acids. The CDR3 is CASSPHRSGGTDTQYF. CDR3 coding DNA: TGCGCCAGCAGCCCACACAGGTCGGGTGGCACAGATACGCAGTATTTT.

J is TRBJ2-7 and V is TRBV28, with D unresolved. The CDR3 extends over 18 amino acids. Looked up from germline, CDR1 is MDHEN and CDR2 is SYDVKM. Trimming removed 1 base at V and 4 bases at J, with 23 bases between. CDR3 loop: CASSLSTDPRVKWYEQYF. The CDR3 DNA is TGTGCCAGCAGTTTATCTACAGACCCTAGGGTCAAATGGTACGAGCAGTACTTC.

The chain joins TRBV29-1 to TRBJ2-2; 8 bases fit TRBD1. This CDR3 is built from 15 residues. The germline CDR1 and CDR2 sequences are SQVTM and ANQGSEA. The V and J ends lost 4 bases and 4 bases, in that order; junction bases with no gene match: 8. The CDR3 DNA reads TGCAGCGTTGTCGGACAGGGTTCGACCACCGGGGAGCTGTTTTTT. Amino acid sequence: CSVVGQGSTTGELFF.

CDR3 region: CASSLTSPASYEQYF. CDR3 nucleotide sequence: TGTGCCAGCAGCTTAACTAGCCCCGCCTCCTACGAGCAGTACTTC. The chain couples TRBV7-2 to TRBJ2-7; D is possibly TRBD2 (6 bases). The CDR3 consists of 15 residues. V shed 2 bases and J shed 0 bases, with 11 bases lying between them. The germline V gene encodes CDR1 SGHTA and CDR2 FQGNSA.

This sequence joins TRBV6-6 and TRBJ1-3; D is unclear. Trimming cost V 6 bases and J 0 bases, with 9 bases left between them. This CDR3 comprises 14 residues. Looked up from germline, CDR1 is MNHNY and CDR2 is SVGAGI (reference sequence). This chain's CDR3 is CASSRPSSGNTIYF. The CDR3 nucleotides are TGTGCCAGCAGCCGCCCGAGCTCTGGAAACACCATATATTTT.

The rearrangement links TRBV28 to TRBJ2-3; the match to TRBD2 covers 11 bases. This CDR3 contains 16 residues. J lost 3 bases, V lost 6 bases, and 8 bases had no gene match. Germline assignment: CDR1 MDHEN and CDR2 SYDVKM. Here the CDR3 reads CASRITSGRRTDTQYF. CDR3 coding DNA: TGTGCCAGCAGGATCACTAGCGGGAGAAGGACAGATACGCAGTATTTT. The entire variable domain, with the rest obtained from reference TRBV28 and TRBJ2-3, is as follows: DVKVTQSSRYLVKRTGEKVFLECVQDMDHENMFWYRQDPGLGLRLIYFSYDVKMKEKGDIPEGYSVSREKKERFSLILESASTNQTSMYLCASRITSGRRTDTQYFGPGTRLTVL.

The gene calls are TRBV19 and TRBJ2-3; perhaps D is TRBD1 or TRBD2 (5 bases each). The V gene lost 7 bases and the J gene lost 0 bases, with 14 bases spanning the gap. The germline V gene encodes CDR1 LNHDA and CDR2 SQIVND (reference sequence). The CDR3 spans 15 residues. CDR3 sequence: CASTDPGRSTDTQYF. The CDR3 DNA follows: TGTGCCAGTACCGACCCGGGGCGAAGCACAGATACGCAGTATTTT.

The chain employs TRBV28 and TRBJ1-2; 7 bases are a match to TRBD1. V shed 3 bases and J 2 bases; nucleotides not matched to a gene: 3. The V gene's germline CDR1 is MDHEN and CDR2 SYDVKM. The CDR3 has 14 residues. The CDR3 reads CASSFPRGNYGYTF. The DNA of the CDR3 is TGTGCCAGCAGTTTCCCCAGGGGGAACTATGGCTACACCTTC.

V gene TRBV6-5 combines with J gene TRBJ1-2; possibly TRBD1 for D (5 bases). Germline V gene sequence: CDR1 MNHEY, CDR2 SVGAGI. The V end was cut by 6 bases, the J end by 8 bases, with 16 bases between. The CDR3 length is 13 residues. The CDR3 nucleotides read TGTGCCAGCAGCCCCCAAAGCCAGGGAGGCTACACCTTC. Translation gives CASSPQSQGGYTF.

V is TRBV7-8 and J is TRBJ1-5; the D is unclear. Trimming removed 5 bases from V and 3 bases from J, with 11 bases in between. The CDR3 is 14 residues long. CDR1 SGHVS and CDR2 FQNEAQ come from the germline V gene. CDR3 in DNA: TGTGCCAGCAGCCCGTGGGAGCCCAATCAGCCCCAGCATTTT. Translation: CASSPWEPNQPQHF.

The chain combines TRBV5-1 with TRBJ2-1, with TRBD2 matching over 7 bases. Germline lookup yields CDR1 SGHRS and CDR2 YFSETQ. The CDR3 loop spans 15 amino acids. J lost 10 bases, V lost 4 bases, and 14 bases had no gene match. The CDR3 nucleotides read TGCGCCAGCAGCGGGAGAGGGAGGGTACTCGAGGAGCAGTTCTTC. Translated, it gives CASSGRGRVLEEQFF.

The V and J genes are TRBV5-4 and TRBJ2-7; 7 bases line up with TRBD2. This CDR3 contains 14 residues. J was trimmed by 0 bases and V by 2 bases; bases with no gene match: 2. Germline loops: CDR1 SGHNT, CDR2 YYREEE (reference sequence). In nucleotides, the CDR3 is TGTGCCAGCAGCTTACTAGCGTCCTCCTACGAGCAGTACTTC. It specifies CASSLLASSYEQYF.

The chain joins TRBV27 to TRBJ2-1, with TRBD2 matching 11 bases. In germline, CDR1 is MNHEY, CDR2 SMNVEV (reference sequence). The CDR3 spans 16 residues. The J segment lost 3 bases and the V segment lost 5 bases, leaving 6 bases of the junction unmatched. The DNA for the CDR3 is TGTGCCAGCAGTACCACTAGCGGGAGATACTACAATGAGCAGTTCTTC. Translated, it gives CASSTTSGRYYNEQFF.

In regard to this clone: Other DNA sequences of this sample code for an identical CDR3. The genes are TRBV5-1 and TRBJ2-5, with a weak D call TRBD1 (5 bases). The ends were cut back, 1 base at V and 1 base at J, with 8 bases in the middle. Germline lookup yields CDR1 SGHRS and CDR2 YFSETQ. The CDR3 has 14 residues. In DNA, the CDR3 is TGCGCCAGCAGCTTGATTCAGGGCCAAGAGACCCAGTACTTC. Its protein is CASSLIQGQETQYF.

This chain joins TRBV19 and TRBJ1-2, with D unresolved. Germline loops: CDR1 LNHDA, CDR2 SQIVND (reference sequence). CDR3 length equals 15 residues. Trimming left V 5 bases short and J 8 bases short, with 21 bases between. The CDR3 DNA reads TGTGCCAGTAGTTTAACCCGCGGTACGTCTATGGGCTACACCTTC. Translating gives CASSLTRGTSMGYTF. Variable domain in full (rest from reference TRBV19 and TRBJ1-2): DGGITQSPKYLFRKEGQNVTLSCEQNLNHDAMYWYRQDPGQGLRLIYYSQIVNDFQKGDIAEGYSVSREKKESFPLTVTSAQKNPTAFYLCASSLTRGTSMGYTFGSGTRLTVV.

This chain links TRBV11-3 with TRBJ2-2, with D hard to call. The CDR3 sequence is 12 residues long. CDR1 is SGHNT and CDR2 is YENEEA in the germline V gene. V gave up 3 bases and J gave up 7 bases, with 6 bases separating them. In DNA, the CDR3 is TGTGCCAGCAGCTTGGAAGGCGGGGAGCTGTTTTTT. Translated, it gives CASSLEGGELFF.

V and J are TRBV5-8 and TRBJ2-7, with D unresolved. From germline, CDR1 is SGHTS and CDR2 YDEGEE. The CDR3 runs 14 residues. V was clipped by 0 bases and J by 2 bases, with 9 bases between them. The CDR3 is CASSLGLVPYEQYF. The CDR3 DNA reads TGTGCCAGCAGCTTGGGCTTGGTCCCCTACGAGCAGTACTTC.

The chain recombines TRBV2 with TRBJ2-3; tentatively, D is TRBD1 (6 bases). The CDR3 runs to 13 residues. The V end was cut by 0 bases, the J end by 8 bases, with 9 bases between. CDR1 SNHLY and CDR2 FYNNEI come from the germline V gene. CDR3 sequence reads: CASSEALGATQYF. In nucleotides, the CDR3 is TGTGCCAGCAGTGAAGCGCTGGGGGCTACGCAGTATTTT.